This T cell receptor beta chain was identified in a study of blood T cell repertoires in COVID-19. The repertoire was sequenced with immunoSEQ multiplex PCR; TCRdb's copy has only in-frame clones and lacks some. The profile shows tens of thousands of clones, around 74% of them singletons. V dropped 2 bases and J dropped 4; count of bases not matched to a gene: 2. CDR3 size: 15 residues. Per the germline V gene, CDR1 is KGHDR and CDR2 is SFDVKD. The TCR was taken from a man in his sixties or seventies with acute or convalescent COVID-19. V usage is TRBV24-1 and J usage is TRBJ2-7, with 12 bases fitting TRBD2. Sequenced material: peripheral blood. The CDR3 coding sequence is TGTGCCACCAGTGATTCGACTAGCGGGAGATACGAGCAGTACTTC. Translated, it gives CATSDSTSGRYEQYF.